The 25 T cell receptor beta chains presented below share a single source sample, sequenced in a study of T cells in women clearing cervical HPV infection. Clones were sequenced by immunoSEQ multiplex PCR, and TCRdb holds only the in-frame ones, with some missing. The listing contains around 21,000 clones. Specimen: blood buffy coat. Receptor source: a woman aged 18 to 75 with a cervical HPV16 infection that either progressed to CIN3+ or cleared (not recorded which).

Comments on this clone: The read finishes 3 residues shy of the CDR3 end, and the germline J gene is used to complete it. V is TRBV5-1 and J is TRBJ2-3; 10 bases line up with TRBD2. The CDR3 runs to 15 residues. V lost 5 bases, J lost 0 bases, and 3 bases stayed unmatched. CDR1 SGHRS and CDR2 YFSETQ come from the germline V gene. The sequenced part of the CDR3 DNA is TGCGCCAGCAGTCTAGCGGGAGTCAGCACAGATACG. Amino acid sequence: CASSLAGVSTDT. The CDR3 reads in full as CASSLAGVSTDTQYF.

In regard to this clone: The read terminates 3 residues before the CDR3 end, so the remaining end is supplied by the germline J gene. The chain uses TRBV2 and TRBJ1-5; a weak D match, TRBD1 (6 bases). The germline V and J ends were trimmed by 6 bases and 5 bases, with 14 bases remaining between them. From germline, CDR1 is SNHLY and CDR2 FYNNEI. CDR3 size: 14 residues. The CDR3 DNA, read in part, is TGTGCCAGCAGGTCATCGGCAGGGGATCAGCCC. Its translation: CASRSSAGDQP. The CDR3, in full, reads CASRSSAGDQPQHF. The whole variable domain, filled in from reference TRBV2 and TRBJ1-5, reads EPEVTQTPSHQVTQMGQEVILRCVPISNHLYFYWYRQILGQKVEFLVSFYNNEISEKSEIFDDQFSVERPDGSNFTLKIRSTKLEDSAMYFCASRSSAGDQPQHFGDGTRLSIL.

The sequenced CDR3 bases are TGCAGTGCTAGACCGCTACAGGGGGGAAGCACTGAA. Translation gives CSARPLQGGSTE. The entire CDR3 sequence reads CSARPLQGGSTEAFF. The rearrangement joins TRBV20-1 to TRBJ1-1; 8 bases fit TRBD1. The CDR3 extends 3 residues past the end of the read, so its final part is completed from the germline J gene. The CDR3 contains 15 residues. The V and J ends lost 2 bases and 4 bases, in that order; junction bases with no gene match: 9. Germline V CDR1 and CDR2: DFQATT, SNEGSKA (reference sequence).

The CDR3 bases that were read are TGTGCCAGCAGACTGGCAGGACAGTCCTACGAG. It is translated as CASRLAGQSYE. The CDR3 as a whole reads CASRLAGQSYEQYF. This chain connects TRBV11-2 to TRBJ2-7, with D maybe TRBD1 (6 bases). The CDR3 goes on 3 residues after the read ends, and that part is filled in from the germline J gene. Trimming shortened V by 6 bases and J by 1 base, and 13 bases separated the two germline ends. The CDR3 has 14 amino acids. Germline V CDR1 and CDR2: SGHAT, FQNNGV.

With respect to this clone: The CDR3 extends 3 residues past the end of the read, so its final part is completed from the germline J gene. The V and J genes are TRBV14 and TRBJ1-5; possible D gene TRBD1, 6 bases. The CDR3 spans 13 residues. The V end lost 5 bases, the J end lost 9 bases, and 14 bases lay between the germline ends. Germline V gives CDR1 SGHDN, CDR2 FVKESK. The CDR3 here is CASSEGRGRPQHF. The part of the CDR3 DNA that was read is TGTGCCAGCAGCGAAGGCAGGGGACGGCCC.

A word on this clone: The CDR3 end lies 3 residues beyond the end of the read and is filled in from the germline J gene. The chain is built from TRBV10-2 and TRBJ2-7; 9 positions match TRBD1. Germline V gene data show CDR1 as WSHSY and CDR2 as SAAADI. The CDR3 consists of 13 residues. The J segment lost 3 bases and the V segment lost 7 bases, leaving 4 bases of the junction unmatched. CDR3 protein: CASKDRGGYEQYF. The CDR3 DNA, read in part, is TGCGCCAGCAAGGACAGGGGTGGCTACGAG.

As concerns this clone: The read falls 3 residues short of the CDR3 end, and the missing part is taken from the germline J gene. This chain joins TRBV12-3 or TRBV12-4 and TRBJ1-1; 8 bases agree with TRBD1. The CDR3 is 12 amino acids. CDR3 protein: CASSIGQGGAFF. The sequenced CDR3 bases are TGTGCCAGCAGTATCGGACAGGGAGGA.

A note on this clone: The read falls 3 residues short of the CDR3 end, and the missing part is taken from the germline J gene. The gene calls are TRBV2 and TRBJ2-2, with TRBD1 matching 8 bases. J was trimmed by 1 base and V by 8 bases; bases with no gene match: 18. CDR3 length equals 19 residues. Germline V CDR1 and CDR2: SNHLY, FYNNEI. The DNA read from the CDR3 is TGTGCCAGCCTCGAACACCGGGACAGGCCGGAGAGGAACACCGGGGAG. Protein product: CASLEHRDRPERNTGE. The complete CDR3 protein is CASLEHRDRPERNTGELFF.

In regard to this clone: The read falls 3 residues short of the CDR3 end, and the missing part is taken from the germline J gene. This chain links TRBV28 with TRBJ2-1; 12 positions agree with TRBD2. Germline CDR1 reads MDHEN; CDR2 reads SYDVKM. The CDR3 is 16 residues long. V shed 7 bases and J 7 bases; nucleotides not matched to a gene: 11. CDR3 loop: CASIPTSGSVWNEQFF. The covered CDR3 bases are TGTGCCAGCATCCCGACTAGCGGGAGCGTATGGAATGAG. Full variable domain (outside the CDR3, taken from reference TRBV28 and TRBJ2-1): DVKVTQSSRYLVKRTGEKVFLECVQDMDHENMFWYRQDPGLGLRLIYFSYDVKMKEKGDIPEGYSVSREKKERFSLILESASTNQTSMYLCASIPTSGSVWNEQFFGPGTRLTVL.

Details on this clone: The CDR3 is cut off 3 residues early in the read; its end comes from the germline J gene. The chain is built from TRBV19 and TRBJ2-3; 15 bases agree with TRBD2. Germline CDR1 and CDR2: LNHDA and SQIVND (reference sequence). J was trimmed by 8 bases and V by 3 bases; bases with no gene match: 6. The CDR3 contains 16 residues. The CDR3 sequence is CASSIGLAGGRSTQYF. The CDR3 bases that were read are TGTGCCAGTAGTATCGGACTAGCGGGAGGGAGGAGTACG.

Concerning this clone: The read gets to within 3 residues of the CDR3 end, and the germline J gene fills in the rest. The chain recombines TRBV29-1 with TRBJ2-7; 7 bases align to TRBD2. The CDR3 runs 13 residues. Germline V gene lookup returns CDR1 SQVTM and CDR2 ANQGSEA. V was pared by 3 bases and J by 0 bases, with 2 bases of the junction left unmatched. The sequenced CDR3 bases are TGCAGCGTTGAGGCTAGCGGCTCCTACGAG. It is translated as CSVEASGSYE. The entire CDR3 sequence reads CSVEASGSYEQYF.

Concerning this clone itself: The sequenced fragment ends 3 residues before the CDR3 boundary, so the rest is inferred from the germline J gene. The chain links TRBV18 to TRBJ2-6, with 9 positions matching TRBD1. CDR1 and CDR2 (germline): KGHSH, LQKENI. The ends lost 1 base at V and 2 bases at J; junction bases unmatched: 6. This CDR3 has 18 amino acids. This chain's CDR3 is CASSPRDRVLPGANVLTF. The CDR3 bases that were read are TGTGCCAGCTCACCACGGGACAGGGTTTTGCCTGGGGCCAACGTC.

Considering frequency, this clone is medium-sized. With the read ending 3 residues before the CDR3 end, the germline J gene is used to fill in that end. This chain links TRBV6-2 or TRBV6-3 with TRBJ2-7; 12 positions match TRBD2. CDR3 length: 15 residues. V lost 5 bases and J lost 3; bases outside the gene matches: 5. Germline CDR1 and CDR2: MNHEY and SVGEGT. The CDR3 region is CASSGGLAGFYEQYF. The CDR3 bases that were read are TGTGCCAGCAGTGGCGGACTAGCGGGATTCTACGAG.

Of note for this clone: The read comes to an end 3 residues before the CDR3 does, leaving the germline J gene to fill in the end. The rearrangement joins TRBV4-2 to TRBJ1-1; no clear D. This CDR3 contains 14 residues. The V gene's germline CDR1 is LGHNA and CDR2 YNFKEQ. V was pared by 2 bases and J by 3 bases, with 10 bases between. The CDR3 sequence is CASSQLPADTEAFF. The CDR3 DNA, read in part, is TGTGCCAGCAGCCAACTTCCTGCGGACACTGAA.

On this clone: The read falls 3 residues short of the CDR3 end, and the missing part is taken from the germline J gene. The chain recombines TRBV20-1 with TRBJ1-6; TRBD1 agrees at 10 bases. V was clipped by 6 bases and J by 7 bases; unmatched bases: 9. CDR1 and CDR2 (germline): DFQATT, SNEGSKA (reference sequence). CDR3 size: 15 residues. CDR3 protein: CSAPDRGKKNSPLHF. The sequenced part of the CDR3 DNA is TGCAGTGCACCGGACAGGGGGAAAAAAAATTCACCC.

Worth noting for this clone: With the read ending 3 residues before the CDR3 end, the germline J gene is used to fill in that end. The chain recombines TRBV28 with TRBJ2-6; D unclear. V lost 8 bases and J lost 0, with 5 bases in between. Germline assignment: CDR1 MDHEN and CDR2 SYDVKM. The CDR3 runs to 13 residues. The sequenced part of the CDR3 DNA is TGTGCCAGCTTCCACTCTGGGGCCAACGTC. Its protein is CASFHSGANV. The CDR3, in full, reads CASFHSGANVLTF.

About this clone: The read ends 3 residues before the CDR3 terminus; that terminus is restored from the germline J gene. Within the sample, other DNA sequences also encode this same CDR3. The chain uses TRBV27 and TRBJ2-2, with D perhaps TRBD1 (6 bases). This CDR3 is built from 16 residues. Germline-derived CDR1 and CDR2 are MNHEY and SMNVEV (reference sequence). Trimming removed 0 bases from V and 4 bases from J, with 12 bases in between. CDR3 DNA (partial): TGTGCCAGCAGTTTATCCCCGCAGGGGAGCACCGGGGAG. It yields the protein CASSLSPQGSTGE. The complete CDR3 protein is CASSLSPQGSTGELFF.

Turning to this clone: The CDR3 end is not reached by the read, which stops 3 residues before it; the germline J gene fills it in. This chain uses TRBV7-9 with TRBJ2-3; weak D call: TRBD1 (5 bases). Germline assignment: CDR1 SEHNR and CDR2 FQNEAQ (reference sequence). Between the trimmed V and J ends, which lost 5 bases and 5 bases, there was a span of 8 bases. The CDR3 is 12 amino acids. CDR3 sequence: CASSTTVDTQYF. The CDR3 DNA, read in part, is TGTGCCAGCAGCACGACAGTAGATACG.

About this clone itself: The read gets to within 3 residues of the CDR3 end, and the germline J gene fills in the rest. This chain uses TRBV20-1 with TRBJ2-5; the D is unclear. Germline V lookup: CDR1 DFQATT, CDR2 SNEGSKA (reference sequence). The CDR3 extends over 13 amino acids. V was shortened by 3 bases and J by 5 bases, with 13 bases between the two germline ends. Incomplete CDR3 DNA: TGCAGTGCTAGCCCCTTCCGTCGGGAGACC. Translating it yields CSASPFRRET. The full-length CDR3 reads as CSASPFRRETQYF.

With regard to this clone: The CDR3 end lies 3 residues beyond the end of the read and is filled in from the germline J gene. The chain recombines TRBV29-1 with TRBJ2-2; D call uncertain. Germline CDR1 SQVTM, CDR2 ANQGSEA. V was clipped by 3 bases and J by 3 bases, with 8 bases between them. The CDR3 contains 13 residues. The CDR3 bases that were read are TGCAGCGTTGATAGTCTCGACACCGGGGAG. Residues: CSVDSLDTGE. The entire CDR3 sequence reads CSVDSLDTGELFF.

Concerning this clone: The CDR3 end falls 3 residues outside the read, so it is completed with the germline J gene. V usage is TRBV23-1 and J usage is TRBJ1-2; D not resolved. TRBV23-1 qualifies as an ORF whose function is uncertain. This CDR3 is 13 amino acids long. This CDR3 reads CASSLTTNSGYTF. The covered CDR3 bases are TGCGCCAGCAGCCTTACTACAAACTCGGGC.

Comment on this clone: The read falls 3 residues short of the CDR3 end, and the missing part is taken from the germline J gene. The V call is TRBV20-1, the J call TRBJ2-5, with 8 bases aligning to TRBD1. This CDR3 is built from 14 residues. Per germline, CDR1 DFQATT and CDR2 SNEGSKA (reference sequence). J lost 4 bases, V lost 4 bases, and 8 bases had no gene match. CDR3 bases read: TGCAGTGCTAAGGAGGGCAGGGGGCTAGAGACC. Protein product: CSAKEGRGLET. The full CDR3 protein is CSAKEGRGLETQYF.

On this clone itself: The read finishes 3 residues shy of the CDR3 end, and the germline J gene is used to complete it. The chain has TRBV6-1 and TRBJ2-7, with TRBD2 matching 7 bases. Germline-derived CDR1 and CDR2 are MNHNS and SASEGT. This CDR3 is 15 amino acids long. With 2 bases clipped from V and 2 bases from J, the junction kept 6 bases outside the gene matches. The CDR3 bases that were read are TGTGCCAGCAGTGAAAGGGGAGGGTTTACCTACGAG. It translates to CASSERGGFTYE. The whole CDR3 sequence reads CASSERGGFTYEQYF.

In the case of this clone: The read falls 3 residues short of the CDR3 end, and the missing part is taken from the germline J gene. This rearrangement joins TRBV2 to TRBJ2-1; 9 nucleotides line up with TRBD2. CDR3 length equals 16 residues. The junction had 6 bases not matched to a gene; V was cut back by 4 bases and J by 2 bases. Germline CDR1 SNHLY, CDR2 FYNNEI. The chain's CDR3 is CASSGAIAGAYNEQFF. The covered CDR3 bases are TGTGCCAGCAGTGGGGCAATAGCGGGGGCCTACAATGAG. Together with reference TRBV2 and TRBJ2-1, the CDR3 gives the full variable domain: EPEVTQTPSHQVTQMGQEVILRCVPISNHLYFYWYRQILGQKVEFLVSFYNNEISEKSEIFDDQFSVERPDGSNFTLKIRSTKLEDSAMYFCASSGAIAGAYNEQFFGPGTRLTVL.

A word on this clone: Read data end 3 residues before the CDR3 end; the end is taken from the germline J gene. The rearrangement uses TRBV7-2 and TRBJ1-2; tentative D call: TRBD1 (5 bases). The CDR3 totals 15 residues. Trimming took off 7 bases at V and 3 bases at J, with 18 bases between the two ends. Germline loops: CDR1 SGHTA, CDR2 FQGNSA. The CDR3 DNA, read in part, is TGTGCCAGCAACGAGGTTCCAGGGCGAGACTATGGC. Encoded protein: CASNEVPGRDYG. The CDR3 reads in full as CASNEVPGRDYGYTF.